This TCR beta chain is drawn from a study of blood T cell repertoires in COVID-19. Study in general: Whether acute or convalescent, the COVID-19 samples came from the United States, Italy and Spain. Nucleic acid was either cDNA or gDNA, and it came from T cells, B-cell-depleted T cells, or PBMCs.

This CDR3 contains 16 residues. V lost 1 base and J 7 bases, leaving 17 bases between the germline ends. Germline lookup yields CDR1 SGHAT and CDR2 FQNNGV. In the authors' methods: Reference gene primer amplification in the assay estimated nucleated cell counts. Clones were read by immunoSEQ multiplex PCR, and TCRdb kept only the in-frame ones, dropping some. V and J calls and clone size come straight from that table; D and trimming were deduced from the DNA. Of some 340,000 clones in the sample, 80% to 90% were seen once. The sequence was obtained from a young man with active or convalescent COVID-19. The specimen was peripheral blood. The genes are TRBV11-2 and TRBJ2-1; maybe TRBD2 (5 bases). For the CDR3, the DNA is TGTGCCAGCAGCTTAGGACTAACAGTTGAAGGGAATGAGCAGTTCTTC. This sequence encodes CASSLGLTVEGNEQFF.